This T cell receptor beta chain was recovered during a study of blood T cell repertoires in COVID-19. Study-level information: Acute and convalescent COVID-19 specimens originated in the United States, Italy and Spain.

V was clipped by 2 bases and J by 10 bases, with 12 bases between them. The CDR3 loop spans 13 amino acids. Germline V gives CDR1 KGHSH, CDR2 LQKENI. Original analysis: How many nucleated cells were present was estimated from reference gene primer amplification. Profiling relied on immunoSEQ multiplex PCR, and the TCRdb table lists in-frame clones only, not all of them. The DNA gave D and trimming, while V, J and clone size come from that table. This table has roughly 290,000 clones, around 85% appearing once. Participants were aged about 18 to 90 years, lived in roughly 23 US areas, and enrolled virtually. Grouping used clinical history reported by participants in a survey and questionnaire. The count of this clone is one.

This chain connects TRBV18 to TRBJ2-1, with a weak D call TRBD2 (5 bases). The sample taken for sequencing was PBMCs or T cells enriched from blood (not recorded which). This TCR came from a man aged 30 to 39 who had recovered from COVID-19. Here the CDR3 DNA reads TGTGCCAGCTCACCAACGGCCGACTACGAGCAGTTCTTC. Translation gives CASSPTADYEQFF.